This TCR beta chain was found in a study of T-cell reconstitution after alpha-beta-depleted transplantation in children. Overall study results and limits: T-cell counts and diversity at one year post-transplant came mainly from newly produced T cells. About two months after transplant, alpha-beta T cells reportedly came from several hundred expanded graft clones. In some patients, recipient T cells and intrathymic progenitors surviving conditioning explained high day-60 diversity.

This clonotype was recorded a few times. The antigen is unknown. Library preparation (for TCRbeta) was performed with unique molecular identifiers. TCRdb processed the PCR reads anew with MiXCR; each CDR3 protein has one entry. The table includes hundreds of thousands of distinct CDR3 sequences, roughly 23% detected once. CDR3 length: 16 amino acids. Per the germline V gene, CDR1 is MNHEY and CDR2 is SVGAGI. The V end was cut by 6 bases, the J end by 3 bases, with 20 bases between. This specimen was PBMCs, mostly from graft donor cells, taken 360 days after TCRalphabeta/CD19-depleted stem cell transplant. The TCR was taken from a boy in the first two years of life who had a stem cell transplant for acute myeloid leukemia, so the T cells may come from the graft donor. The rearrangement links TRBV6-5 to TRBJ1-2; D ambiguous. The CDR3 bases are TGTGCCAGCAGCTTTCTCGGGCAGGCATCTTACTATGGCTACACCTTC. Its protein product is CASSFLGQASYYGYTF.